The clone carrying this T cell receptor beta chain has just a few counts. The sample belongs to a study of blood T cell repertoires in COVID-19. Germline-derived CDR1 and CDR2 are WNHNN and SYGVQD (reference sequence). Trimming took 7 bases from V and 0 from J, leaving 13 bases between them. The CDR3 runs 15 residues. As handled by the study authors: How many nucleated cells were present was estimated from reference gene primer amplification. Sequencing was performed with immunoSEQ multiplex PCR; in TCRdb, only in-frame clones are kept and a portion is missing. V and J calls and clone size are given by that table; D and trimming were obtained from the DNA. Of about 200,000 clones listed, more than 75% were seen once; the top ten hold roughly 5%.

This TCR came from a woman of 80 years or more with acute or convalescent COVID-19. The sequencing sample was made of peripheral blood. The V and J genes are TRBV10-1 and TRBJ1-3; no clear D gene. DNA of the CDR3: TGCGCCAGCACCGAGAGGAAATACTCTGGAAACACCATATATTTT. The encoded protein is CASTERKYSGNTIYF.